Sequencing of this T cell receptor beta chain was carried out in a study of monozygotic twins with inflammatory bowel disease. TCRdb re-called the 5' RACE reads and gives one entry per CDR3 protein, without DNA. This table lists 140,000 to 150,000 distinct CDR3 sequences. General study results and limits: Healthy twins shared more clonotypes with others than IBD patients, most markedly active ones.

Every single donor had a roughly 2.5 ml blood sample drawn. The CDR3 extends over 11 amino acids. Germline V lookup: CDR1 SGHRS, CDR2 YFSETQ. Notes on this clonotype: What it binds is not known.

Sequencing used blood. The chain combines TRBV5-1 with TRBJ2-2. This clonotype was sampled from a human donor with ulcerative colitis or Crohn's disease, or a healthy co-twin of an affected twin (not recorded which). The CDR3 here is CASYNTGELFF.